This T cell receptor (beta chain) is drawn from a study of spatial heterogeneity in lung cancer. As for the study in general: Beta-chain sequences were consistently detected more often than alpha-chain sequences. TCR and UMI combinations that were unique each appeared, on average, more than ten times in raw reads. Study findings and constraints: Follow-up blood showed ubiquitous expanded tumor TCRs less than blood at resection did.

Time point meaning: sample taken at primary tumor resection. From tumor, nontumor lung or frozen PBMC, whole RNA was taken unsorted for sequencing. Using its own MiXCR run on the 5' RACE reads, TCRdb lists one record per CDR3 protein. The table shows more than 65,000 distinct CDR3 sequences, with 10% to 15% occurring only once. Germline CDR1 reads SQVTM; CDR2 reads ANQGSEA. CDR3 size: 12 residues. The J segment lost 6 bases and the V segment lost 7 bases, leaving 5 bases of the junction unmatched. In this sample, this clonotype turned up a few times. Its antigen is currently unknown. The starting material was PBMCs, obtained at surgery. The receptor was isolated from a male donor with early-stage non-small cell lung cancer. The gene calls are TRBV29-1 and TRBJ2-2; 7 bases agree with TRBD2. The CDR3 protein is CSGSRGAGELFF. The DNA for the CDR3 is TGCAGCGGATCCCGGGGGGCCGGGGAGCTGTTTTTT.